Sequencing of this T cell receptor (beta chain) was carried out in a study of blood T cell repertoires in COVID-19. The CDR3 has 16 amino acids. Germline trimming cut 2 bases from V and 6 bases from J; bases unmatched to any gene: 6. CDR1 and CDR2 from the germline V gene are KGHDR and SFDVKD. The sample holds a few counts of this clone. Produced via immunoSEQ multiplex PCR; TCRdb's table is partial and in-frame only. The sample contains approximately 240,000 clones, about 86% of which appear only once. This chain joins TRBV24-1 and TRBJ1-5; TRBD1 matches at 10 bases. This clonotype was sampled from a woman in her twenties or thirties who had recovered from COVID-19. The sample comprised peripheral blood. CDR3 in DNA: TGTGCCACCAGTGATTCTCCGGGACAGGGGAGTCAGCCCCAGCATTTT. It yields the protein CATSDSPGQGSQPQHF.